This TCR beta chain came from a study of CD8+ T cells in alopecia areata listed by TCRdb under 2018. Some background on the complete study: Treated patients were enrolled in an open-label pilot trial of oral tofacitinib at 5 to 10 mg twice daily for moderate-to-severe alopecia areata. RNA came from the PAXgene miRNA kit for fixed scalp, the miRNeasy kit for PBMCs, and the RNeasy kit for mouse skin. To study T cell clonal expansion in alopecia areata, the researchers applied high-throughput TCRbeta sequencing to both the C3H/HeJ mouse model and human patients. Tofacitinib was given for 6 to 18 months, followed by 6 months of follow-up off drug to assess delayed response and recurrence. Scalp clonality was compared across normal scalp (n=4), patchy alopecia areata scalp (n=8), and alopecia totalis/universalis scalp (n=8). The SALT score, which quantifies the percentage of affected scalp surface area, was used to measure disease severity in treated patients. Human TCRbeta sequencing covered scalp tissue and sorted CD4+ and CD8+ peripheral blood T cells from patchy and totalis/universalis alopecia areata patients and healthy controls. Biopsies were taken from tofacitinib-treated patients at baseline and again at 4 and 24 weeks into treatment, and several of those patients also had a later scalp biopsy. immunoSEQ multiplex PCR using 35 Vbeta forward primers and 13 Jbeta reverse primers was used to amplify TCRbeta CDR3 regions. Broad study findings and their caveats: Many expanded lesional clones were found to persist in scalp and blood during tofacitinib treatment, and relapse after treatment cessation may be partly explained by this persistence. With tofacitinib, both scalp clonality and the number of expanded CD8+ clones among the top 100 scalp clones went down significantly. Lesional scalp, especially in alopecia totalis/universalis, showed higher clonality and more expanded CD8+ clones than normal scalp, suggesting antigenic drive. Because the treated cohort was small and had just a single nonresponder, larger studies are needed to establish links between baseline CD8+ expansion and response. Shared TCR sequences between patients were less evident than in mice, which may be partly attributable to HLA diversity in the patient population. Unlike mouse skin, where gammadelta T cells dominate, normal human skin contains resident alphabeta T cells that get sequenced too, which complicates analysis of the scalp TCR repertoire.

The library was made by the immunoSEQ multiplex PCR assay. RNA was extracted from all samples and reverse transcribed into cDNA, which served as template for TCR sequencing. First-strand cDNA was synthesized using SuperScript III with a 2:1 mix of oligo-dT and random hexamers. A synthetic immune receptor repertoire was used to assess amplification bias, and residual bias was removed computationally. On the study's bioinformatics: Raw reads were preprocessed to remove errors, and CDR3 was defined according to IMGT conventions as the region from the conserved cysteine to phenylalanine. Clonality was computed as 1 minus the Shannon entropy, with the entropy normalized by log2 of the number of productive unique TCRs. Whether scalp clones were CD4 or CD8 was inferred by matching scalp TCRbeta sequences against CD4 and CD8 repertoires sorted from blood. The clones in this table, taken by TCRdb from immuneACCESS, are in-frame only. Not every clone is retained; where verified, under half of the shortfall comes from an unresolved V gene, and the cause of the rest is unknown. V and J calls and clone size are as listed in that table; D and trimming were resolved from the DNA. This sample lists more than 95,000 clones; roughly 57% were detected once. The ten largest clones represent 4.5% to 6% of the sample.

This clone was detected a few times. Its specific antigen is unknown. No clone much larger than this one lies a single base away; base qualities are absent. This specimen's time point label, per the study, means: approximately 4 weeks on oral tofacitinib. The treatment or condition label here, explained by the study, means: oral pan-JAK inhibitor, 5-10 mg twice daily. Lesional scalp punch biopsies and peripheral blood were collected from alopecia areata patients. PBMCs were isolated by density centrifugation and stained for CD3, CD4 and CD8, after which CD4+ and CD8+ T cells were sorted on a FACSAria. The junction shows trimming of 3 bases on V and 0 bases on J, plus 6 bases between the germline ends. The CDR3 measures 14 amino acids from cysteine to phenylalanine. CDR3 DNA is the only sequence kept; it has 42 bases, read in frame from the first base. CDR1 and CDR2 are drawn from the germline V gene (reference sequence): MNHEY, SMNVEV.

The rearrangement joined TRBV27 to TRBJ1-5; the D gene cannot be named for sure. This clonotype was obtained from a human donor with alopecia areata. The sequenced sample was CD4+ T cells sorted from blood, obtained at week 4, from a patient treated with tofacitinib. The DNA is TGTGCCAGCAGTTTTGGAAATAGCAATCAGCCCCAGCATTTT. It specifies CASSFGNSNQPQHF.